The present entry profiles one T cell receptor (beta chain) with its context. The data are from a study of shared clonotypes between healthy human individuals. At the level of the study: Sampling drew on donors who were a couple of women and a few men aged 18 to 49.

Sequencing used immunoSEQ multiplex PCR; TCRdb keeps in-frame clones, though not all of them. The sample has 400,000 to 550,000 clones, about 80% seen once; the top ten hold roughly 12%. Germline CDR1 and CDR2: SEHNR and FQNEAQ (reference sequence). The CDR3 loop spans 15 amino acids. Trimming pared 4 bases from V and 0 bases from J, leaving 12 bases between. Sequencing was done on a sample of PBMCs. This chain connects TRBV7-9 to TRBJ1-1, with D possibly matching TRBD1 (6 bases). This TCR was sampled from a woman in her 40s in good health. Some clones in this sample may be carry-over from other donors' samples. The CDR3 region is CASSYLTGLNTEAFF. The CDR3 bases are TGTGCCAGCAGCTATCTCACAGGGCTGAACACTGAAGCTTTCTTT.